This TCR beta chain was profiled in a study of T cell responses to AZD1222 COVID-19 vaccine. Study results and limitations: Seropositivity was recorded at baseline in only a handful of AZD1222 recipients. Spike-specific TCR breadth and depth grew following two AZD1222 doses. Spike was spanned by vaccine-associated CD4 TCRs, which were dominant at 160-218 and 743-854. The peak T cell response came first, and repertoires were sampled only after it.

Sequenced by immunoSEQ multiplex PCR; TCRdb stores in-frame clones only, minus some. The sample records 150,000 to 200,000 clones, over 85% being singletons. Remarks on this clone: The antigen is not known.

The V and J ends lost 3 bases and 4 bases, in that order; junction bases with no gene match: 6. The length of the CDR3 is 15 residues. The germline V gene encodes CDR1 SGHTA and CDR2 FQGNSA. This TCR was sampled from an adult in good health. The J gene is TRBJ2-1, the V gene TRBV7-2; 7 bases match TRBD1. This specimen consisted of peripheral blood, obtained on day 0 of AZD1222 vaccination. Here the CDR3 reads CASSFEGAVYNEQFF. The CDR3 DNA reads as TGTGCCAGCAGCTTTGAGGGGGCCGTTTACAATGAGCAGTTCTTC. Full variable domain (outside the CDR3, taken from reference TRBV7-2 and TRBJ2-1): GAGVSQSPSNKVTEKGKDVELRCDPISGHTALYWYRQSLGQGLEFLIYFQGNSAPDKSGLPSDRFSAERTGGSVSTLTIQRTQQEDSAVYLCASSFEGAVYNEQFFGPGTRLTVL.